The table lists the clone carrying this T cell receptor beta chain with a few counts. Its antigen is currently unknown. This entry belongs to a study of post-analysis software for immune sequencing data. Study details: Relapsing-remitting, secondary progressive and progressive-relapsing multiple sclerosis were all included among the disease courses.

Researchers reported that TCR beta cDNA libraries carried unique molecular identifiers. Starting from approximately 1 to 10 million T cells, the study yielded 500,000 or so cDNA molecules. A single record per CDR3 protein comes from TCRdb applying MiXCR to the PCR reads. This repertoire shows hundreds of thousands of distinct CDR3 sequences, 35% to 40% found once; its top ten account for 4.5% to 5.5%. Whole-study findings and limits: Controls had significantly higher normalized Chao1 diversity than multiple sclerosis patients. About five TRBV segments, including TRBV5-6, TRBV5-1 and TRBV20-1, were more frequent in patients than controls.

This CDR3 spans 15 amino acids. The V gene end was trimmed by 8 bases and the J gene end by 2 bases; junction bases not matched to a gene: 7. CDR1 is MGHRA, CDR2 YSYEKL, per germline. The chain is built from TRBV4-1 and TRBJ2-2, with 8 bases matching TRBD2. The receptor comes from a girl between 5 and 17 years old with multiple sclerosis. The sequencing input was blood. DNA for the CDR3: TGCGCCAGCTCCTTACTAGCGGTTAACACCGGGGAGCTGTTTTTT. The encoded protein is CASSLLAVNTGELFF.